The subject of this entry is one T cell receptor (beta chain). These data are taken from a study of blood T cell repertoires in COVID-19. Turning to the study itself: PBMCs, B-cell-depleted T cells, or T cells provided the cDNA or gDNA that made up the material.

Participants, about 18 to 90 years old, spanned fewer than 30 US areas. Methods used by the authors: Estimation of nucleated cell counts relied on the amplification of reference gene primers. The protocol was immunoSEQ multiplex PCR, while the TCRdb copy is restricted to in-frame clones and leaves out a portion. V and J calls and clone size come straight from that table; D and trimming were deduced from the DNA. The table records approximately 260,000 clones, roughly 89% of them present only once. CDR1 is ENHRY and CDR2 is SYGVKD in the germline V gene. Trimming cost V 1 base and J 7 bases, with 13 bases left between them. The length of the CDR3 is 14 residues.

The chain combines TRBV10-3 with TRBJ1-2, with TRBD1 as a possible D gene (6 bases). Sequencing was done on a sample of PBMCs or T cells enriched from blood (not recorded which). The TCR originated in a woman between 55 and 75 years old who had recovered from COVID-19. CDR3 sequence (DNA): TGTGCCATCAGTGAGTGGACAGCCTCTAGTGGCTACACCTTC. Translating gives CAISEWTASSGYTF.